There are a few counts of the clone carrying this T cell receptor beta chain. The antigen is undetermined. This specimen belongs to a study of beta chain features in type 1 diabetes. Study-wide results and limits: TCRB CDR3s were moderately but significantly shorter in Type 1 diabetes patients in all four CD4+ subsets.

The V end was cut by 4 bases, the J end by 2 bases, with 6 bases between. Per germline, CDR1 MGHDK and CDR2 SYGVNS. The length of the CDR3 is 12 residues. Since all of the isolated RNA was reverse transcribed, expressed TCRB transcripts were what got sequenced. Some clones are missing from TCRdb's copy, which holds only in-frame ones; the method was immunoSEQ multiplex PCR. The repertoire includes 150,000 to 200,000 clones, roughly 60% of them detected once, and about 0.091% sits in the top ten. All of the sorted populations showed purity greater than 95%. The TCR sequence derives from a man aged 25-40 years with type 1 diabetes. This chain joins TRBV25-1 and TRBJ2-7; D gene uncertain. Sequences were obtained from naive CD4+ T cells from blood. In DNA, the CDR3 is TGTGCCAGCAGTGGGCTAACCTACGAGCAGTACTTC. Protein sequence: CASSGLTYEQYF.